Each of the 28 T cell receptor beta chains below was sequenced from the same sample in a study of T cells in localized non-small cell lung cancer. Only in-frame clones appear in the TCRdb table, and some are missing; sequencing was by immunoSEQ multiplex PCR. The table includes around 1,600 clones, roughly 36% detected once. The sequencing used lung tumor tissue, collected before any cancer treatment. Receptors originate from a female donor over 55 with stage I lung adenocarcinoma.

This chain connects TRBV5-1 to TRBJ2-5, with D tentatively TRBD2 (6 bases). Germline assignment: CDR1 SGHRS and CDR2 YFSETQ. The CDR3 consists of 15 residues. V lost 4 bases and J lost 5, with 18 bases in between. The CDR3 nucleotides are TGCGCCAGCAGCATGGGGACTGACTCCAGGGAGACCCAGTACTTC. This encodes CASSMGTDSRETQYF.

This clone is classed as large (0.1 to 1%). This chain joins TRBV11-3 and TRBJ2-7; D is possibly TRBD1 (6 bases). Germline CDR1 and CDR2: SGHNT and YENEEA. This CDR3 contains 16 residues. V was pared by 4 bases and J by 3 bases, with 19 bases between. The chain's CDR3 is CASSYGSRGVGYEQYF. In nucleotides, the CDR3 is TGTGCCAGCAGCTATGGGTCCAGGGGTGTGGGCTACGAGCAGTACTTC.

The chain recombines TRBV1 with TRBJ2-1; the table's D gene call, TRBD2, was not cross checked with the DNA. TRBV1 counts as a pseudogene. This CDR3 comprises 14 residues. The CDR3 reads CTSSQDMGGAKEFF. CDR3 DNA: TGCACCAGCAGCCAAGATATGGGCGGGGCCAAGGAGTTCTTC.

This clone appeared a single time. This sequence joins TRBV19 and TRBJ2-7; 9 nucleotides match TRBD2. Germline V gives CDR1 LNHDA, CDR2 SQIVND (reference sequence). The CDR3 extends over 16 amino acids. Losses at the gene ends were 0 bases for V and 4 bases for J; bases not matched to a gene: 7. As DNA, the CDR3 is TGTGCCAGTAGTATAGAGGTAGCGGGAGTCGGGTACGAGCAGTACTTC. Amino acid sequence: CASSIEVAGVGYEQYF.

As DNA, the CDR3 is TGTGCCTGGAGTGTAGCCGGGGGTCCCGGGGAGCTGTTTTTT. This encodes CAWSVAGGPGELFF. This chain links TRBV30 with TRBJ2-2; possibly TRBD2 for D (6 bases). V dropped 0 bases and J dropped 6 bases, with 11 bases sitting between them. Germline CDR1 GTSNPN, CDR2 SVGIG (reference sequence). The CDR3 extends over 14 amino acids.

This CDR3 is CASSQPQGDNEQFF. The CDR3 DNA sequence: TGTGCCAGCAGCCAGCCCCAGGGGGACAATGAGCAGTTCTTC. The chain links TRBV11-3 to TRBJ2-1; 7 bases are shared with TRBD1. Germline CDR1 SGHNT, CDR2 YENEEA. The ends lost 5 bases at V and 5 bases at J; junction bases unmatched: 6. This CDR3 region has 14 residues. Full variable domain (missing parts from reference TRBV11-3 and TRBJ2-1): EAGVVQSPRYKIIEKKQPVAFWCNPISGHNTLYWYLQNLGQGPELLIRYENEEAVDDSQLPKDRFSAERLKGVDSTLKIQPAELGDSAVYLCASSQPQGDNEQFFGPGTRLTVL.

The rearrangement links TRBV15 to TRBJ1-3; tentatively, D is TRBD1 (5 bases). The CDR3 is 16 amino acids. V was clipped by 0 bases and J by 0 bases, with 9 bases between them. Germline lookup yields CDR1 LNHNV and CDR2 YYDKDF (reference sequence). The CDR3 coding sequence is TGTGCCACCAGCAGAGATGGGGCCTTCTCTGGAAACACCATATATTTT. Its protein product is CATSRDGAFSGNTIYF.

The chain uses TRBV11-3 and TRBJ1-2, with TRBD1 as a possible D gene (5 bases). Germline CDR1 SGHNT, CDR2 YENEEA. CDR3 size: 14 residues. V shed 3 bases and J shed 2 bases, with 10 bases lying between them. CDR3 protein: CASSLAGGNYGYTF. As DNA, the CDR3 is TGTGCCAGCAGCTTGGCGGGGGGGAACTATGGCTACACCTTC.

The sample holds a few counts of this clone. The chain uses TRBV15 and TRBJ2-4; TRBD2 is a possible D gene (5 bases). V lost 1 base and J lost 6, with 10 bases in between. Germline V gene sequence: CDR1 LNHNV, CDR2 YYDKDF (reference sequence). This CDR3 is 14 amino acids long. CDR3 sequence reads: CATSRGGEGNIQYF. The CDR3, as DNA: TGTGCCACCAGCAGAGGGGGAGAGGGAAACATTCAGTACTTC.

The V and J genes are TRBV29-1 and TRBJ1-1; no firm D call. Deletions cut 2 bases from V and 1 base from J, with 5 bases between. CDR1 and CDR2 (germline): SQVTM, ANQGSEA. There are 12 residues in the CDR3. The CDR3 region is CSVENRNTEAFF. CDR3 bases: TGCAGCGTTGAAAACAGGAACACTGAAGCTTTCTTT.

By proportion, this clone is medium-sized. The chain joins TRBV11-3 to TRBJ1-1; TRBD1 agrees at 8 bases. Germline V CDR1 and CDR2: SGHNT, YENEEA. The CDR3 has 14 amino acids. J was trimmed by 7 bases and V by 6 bases; bases with no gene match: 10. The chain's CDR3 is CASSSGAGGDEAFF. The CDR3 bases are TGTGCCAGCAGTTCGGGGGCAGGGGGCGATGAAGCTTTCTTT.

The V and J genes are TRBV25-1 and TRBJ1-2; D is unclear. Between the trimmed V and J ends, which lost 11 bases and 2 bases, there was a span of 15 bases. The germline gives CDR1 MGHDK, CDR2 SYGVNS. This CDR3 has 13 residues. The CDR3 bases are TGTGCCCGGTCCCCGACAACGAACTATGGCTACACCTTC. Its protein product is CARSPTTNYGYTF.

The chain recombines TRBV9 with TRBJ1-5; D might be TRBD1 (6 bases). Trimming removed 5 bases from V and 7 bases from J, with 16 bases in between. Germline V CDR1 and CDR2: SGDLS, YYNGEE. The CDR3 runs to 14 residues. The CDR3 loop reads CASSEMAGAQPQHF. In DNA, the CDR3 is TGTGCCAGCAGTGAAATGGCAGGGGCCCAGCCCCAGCATTTT.

This clone has just a few counts. V and J are TRBV29-1 and TRBJ1-2; 7 positions match TRBD1. V shed 4 bases, J shed 2 bases, and the junction held 4 bases outside the gene matches. Germline V gene lookup returns CDR1 SQVTM and CDR2 ANQGSEA. There are 13 residues in the CDR3. The CDR3 nucleotides read TGCAGCGTTGCACAGGGGTTGAACTATGGCTACACCTTC. As protein: CSVAQGLNYGYTF.

Relative to its sample, this clone is medium-sized. J is TRBJ2-1 and V is TRBV6-8; 12 bases align to TRBD2. The ends lost 5 bases at V and 8 bases at J; junction bases unmatched: 13. The CDR3 spans 17 residues. CDR1 is MNHGY, CDR2 SAAAGT, per germline. CDR3 in amino acids: CASSPTTSGSSADEQFF. The CDR3 DNA reads as TGTGCCAGCAGTCCAACGACTAGCGGGAGTTCGGCGGATGAGCAGTTCTTC.

V and J are TRBV6-8 and TRBJ2-7, with 9 bases matching TRBD2. This CDR3 contains 13 residues. Unmatched junction bases numbered 8, after V lost 5 bases and J lost 9 bases. Germline CDR1 and CDR2: MNHGY and SAAAGT. The CDR3 protein is CASSPSGEQRQYF. CDR3 DNA: TGTGCCAGCAGTCCTAGCGGGGAGCAGAGGCAGTACTTC.

The V call is TRBV5-1, the J call TRBJ2-1; 11 bases align to TRBD2. Germline V gene lookup returns CDR1 SGHRS and CDR2 YFSETQ. The V gene end was trimmed by 4 bases and the J gene end by 9 bases; junction bases not matched to a gene: 9. The CDR3 has 15 amino acids. The CDR3 sequence is CASSQLAGENGEQFF. CDR3 in DNA: TGCGCCAGCAGCCAACTAGCGGGAGAAAACGGTGAGCAGTTCTTC.

By share, this clone counts as medium-sized (0.01 to 0.1%). This chain links TRBV11-3 with TRBJ2-1; D is perhaps TRBD2 (6 bases). Germline lookup yields CDR1 SGHNT and CDR2 YENEEA. This CDR3 has 15 amino acids. Trimming took 7 bases from V and 6 from J, leaving 19 bases between them. CDR3 loop: CASTPGASVRNEQFF. The CDR3 DNA reads as TGTGCCAGCACCCCTGGGGCTAGCGTACGCAATGAGCAGTTCTTC.

The chain links TRBV18 to TRBJ2-2, with 8 bases aligning to TRBD1. Trimming took 4 bases from V and 3 from J; bases not matched to a gene: 4. The CDR3 has 15 amino acids. CDR1 KGHSH and CDR2 LQKENI come from the germline V gene. CDR3 sequence reads: CASSLQGQDTGELFF. CDR3 bases: TGTGCCAGCTCACTTCAGGGACAGGACACCGGGGAGCTGTTTTTT.

The V gene is TRBV9, the J gene TRBJ1-3; D remains unclear. This CDR3 region has 15 residues. The germline V gene has CDR1 SGDLS and CDR2 YYNGEE. V lost 2 bases and J lost 2, with 11 bases in between. The CDR3 here is CASSVVGLPGNTIYF. In DNA form, the CDR3 reads TGTGCCAGCAGCGTGGTGGGGTTGCCTGGAAACACCATATATTTT.

In this sample, this clone turned up a few times. The V and J genes are TRBV9 and TRBJ1-6; D possibly corresponds to TRBD1 (5 bases). The germline gives CDR1 SGDLS, CDR2 YYNGEE. Trimming took 5 bases from V and 7 from J, leaving 10 bases between them. The CDR3 totals 13 residues. CDR3 coding DNA: TGTGCCAGCAGTAAGCAGGGAAATTCACCCCTCCACTTT. It yields the protein CASSKQGNSPLHF.

This clone was counted a few times. The chain employs TRBV6-8 and TRBJ1-2; maybe TRBD1 (6 bases). Trimming pared 6 bases from V and 0 bases from J, leaving 11 bases between. CDR3 length: 14 residues. Germline CDR1 MNHGY, CDR2 SAAAGT. CDR3 sequence: CASRPGTSNYGYTF. Here the CDR3 DNA reads TGTGCCAGCAGGCCCGGGACATCTAACTATGGCTACACCTTC.

This clone came up a few times. The chain combines TRBV6-8 with TRBJ2-1; D is possibly TRBD1 or TRBD2 (5 bases each). The CDR3 is 14 residues long. With 2 bases removed from V and 15 bases from J, the gap between germline ends came to 20 bases. Germline values: CDR1 MNHGY, CDR2 SAAAGT. CDR3 protein: CASSYDPGPADRFF. Written as DNA, the CDR3 is TGTGCCAGCAGTTACGACCCGGGGCCTGCTGATCGGTTCTTC.

The chain links TRBV9 to TRBJ1-2; D is unresolved. From germline, CDR1 is SGDLS and CDR2 YYNGEE. The CDR3 sequence is 16 residues long. V was cut by 4 bases and J by 2 bases, with 18 bases left in between. CDR3 sequence reads: CASSFSPQTFNYGYTF. DNA of the CDR3: TGTGCCAGCAGCTTCTCCCCGCAGACATTCAACTATGGCTACACCTTC. The full variable domain, its missing parts supplied by reference TRBV9 and TRBJ1-2, is DSGVTQTPKHLITATGQRVTLRCSPRSGDLSVYWYQQSLDQGLQFLIQYYNGEERAKGNILERFSAQQFPDLHSELNLSSLELGDSALYFCASSFSPQTFNYGYTFGSGTRLTVV.

This chain joins TRBV19 and TRBJ2-7, with TRBD1 matching 7 bases. This CDR3 is built from 14 residues. Germline-derived CDR1 and CDR2 are LNHDA and SQIVND (reference sequence). The V segment lost 4 bases and the J segment 2 bases; nucleotides outside the gene matches: 5. The DNA for the CDR3 is TGTGCCAGTAGTAGAGAAACAGGGGCCTACGAGCAGTACTTC. Its protein product is CASSRETGAYEQYF.

The rearrangement joins TRBV19 to TRBJ1-6; weak D call: TRBD1 (5 bases). Germline-derived CDR1 and CDR2 are LNHDA and SQIVND (reference sequence). V shed 1 base and J shed 10 bases, with 14 bases lying between them. This CDR3 is built from 15 residues. Here the CDR3 DNA reads TGTGCCAGTAGTATAGGTGCGGGGGGAGGATCACCCCTCCACTTT. Its protein product is CASSIGAGGGSPLHF.

The V and J genes are TRBV6-7 and TRBJ1-1; possible D gene TRBD1, 6 bases. TRBV6-7 is sorted into the ORF group, with uncertain function. This CDR3 contains 15 residues. The V and J ends lost 8 bases and 2 bases respectively, with 18 bases between them. CDR3 region: CASYRHQGTNTEAFF. As DNA, the CDR3 is TGTGCCAGCTACCGCCATCAAGGGACAAACACTGAAGCTTTCTTT.

The chain links TRBV11-3 to TRBJ1-5; 8 bases are shared with TRBD1. With V trimmed by 4 bases and J by 3 bases, 14 bases remained unmatched. The CDR3 has 18 amino acids. Per the germline V gene, CDR1 is SGHNT and CDR2 is YENEEA. The CDR3 sequence is CASSSTISQGANNQPQHF. CDR3 nucleotide sequence: TGTGCCAGCAGCTCTACCATATCTCAGGGGGCTAACAATCAGCCCCAGCATTTT.